These 14 T cell receptor beta chains came from one sample sequenced in a study of cytomegalovirus exposure and HLA in healthy donors. PCR primers comprised 60 Vbeta and 13 Jbeta primers. Clones were sequenced by immunoSEQ multiplex PCR, and TCRdb holds only the in-frame ones, with some missing. The table records about 190,000 clones, roughly 77% of them present only once. Sequenced: PBMCs. All receptors derive from a man aged 25-40 years in good health and CMV-seropositive.

The CDR3 DNA reads TGTGCCGGAGCCCGGGCTAGCGGGGGGGAAAATGAGCAGTTCTTC. Its protein product is CAGARASGGENEQFF. This sequence joins TRBV13 and TRBJ2-1; 12 nucleotides agree with TRBD2. Germline-derived CDR1 and CDR2 are PRHDT and FYEKMQ (reference sequence). This CDR3 is 15 amino acids long. The J segment lost 7 bases and the V segment lost 11 bases, leaving 12 bases of the junction unmatched.

This clone came up once. The chain links TRBV4-3 to TRBJ2-5; a weak D match, TRBD1 (5 bases). Trimming cost V 1 base and J 1 base, with 7 bases left between them. This CDR3 is 14 amino acids long. The V gene's germline CDR1 is LGHNA and CDR2 YSLEER. CDR3 nucleotide sequence: TGCGCCAGCAGCCAAGGGGGCCCCCAAGAGACCCAGTACTTC. It codes for CASSQGGPQETQYF.

This chain links TRBV25-1 with TRBJ2-1; 12 positions match TRBD2. The trim removed 2 bases at V and 0 bases at J, leaving 5 bases unmatched. CDR3 size: 18 residues. The germline V gene encodes CDR1 MGHDK and CDR2 SYGVNS. This chain's CDR3 is CASSEMRTSGDSYNEQFF. CDR3 sequence (DNA): TGTGCCAGCAGTGAAATGCGGACTAGCGGGGACTCCTACAATGAGCAGTTCTTC.

The J gene is TRBJ2-7, the V gene TRBV7-2, with 9 bases lining up with TRBD2. J was trimmed by 4 bases and V by 3 bases; bases with no gene match: 7. The CDR3 covers 15 residues. The germline V gene has CDR1 SGHTA and CDR2 FQGNSA. The DNA of the CDR3 is TGTGCCAGCAGCTTGGCGCTAGCGGGATTTTACGAGCAGTACTTC. This translates into CASSLALAGFYEQYF.

The chain has TRBV30 and TRBJ2-5, with a possible D match to TRBD2 (6 bases). The CDR3 is 14 amino acids. Germline lookup yields CDR1 GTSNPN and CDR2 SVGIG (reference sequence). The ends were cut back, 0 bases at V and 4 bases at J, with 12 bases in the middle. CDR3 bases: TGTGCCTGGAGTGTGGACTACTCCTCAGAGACCCAGTACTTC. Protein product: CAWSVDYSSETQYF.

This chain joins TRBV10-1 and TRBJ1-6; D is undetermined. The ends were cut back, 6 bases at V and 4 bases at J, with 13 bases in the middle. The CDR3 totals 15 residues. Germline V lookup: CDR1 WNHNN, CDR2 SYGVQD (reference sequence). As DNA, the CDR3 is TGCGCCAGCAGGGCGGGGAACACGTATAATTCACCCCTCCACTTT. Its translation is CASRAGNTYNSPLHF.

A few counts support this clone. The genes are TRBV7-3 and TRBJ2-3, with 7 bases matching TRBD2. Trimming cost V 4 bases and J 5 bases; bases outside gene matches: 6. This CDR3 has 14 amino acids. In germline, CDR1 is SGHTA, CDR2 FQGTGA. The CDR3 coding sequence is TGTGCCAGCAGCTCGGGGGGAGGTAAAGATACGCAGTATTTT. The encoded protein is CASSSGGGKDTQYF.

The V call is TRBV4-3, the J call TRBJ2-5; the match to TRBD2 covers 8 bases. With 1 base clipped from V and 4 bases from J, the junction kept 5 bases outside the gene matches. The CDR3 is made up of 15 amino acids. Germline V gene sequence: CDR1 LGHNA, CDR2 YSLEER. CDR3 loop: CASSQGDGGGETQYF. The CDR3 bases are TGCGCCAGCAGCCAAGGCGACGGGGGGGGAGAGACCCAGTACTTC.

CDR3 residues: CASRHWSSYNEQFF. Written as DNA, the CDR3 is TGTGCCAGCAGGCACTGGAGCTCCTACAATGAGCAGTTCTTC. V is TRBV2 and J is TRBJ2-1, with D unclear. This CDR3 spans 14 amino acids. The germline CDR1 and CDR2 sequences are SNHLY and FYNNEI. The V end lost 6 bases, the J end lost 0 bases, and 9 bases lay between the germline ends.

The chain uses TRBV10-3 and TRBJ2-7, with TRBD1 matching 8 bases. CDR3 length equals 16 residues. V gave up 0 bases and J gave up 0 bases; unmatched junction bases: 4. Germline V gene lookup returns CDR1 ENHRY and CDR2 SYGVKD. CDR3 DNA sequence: TGTGCCATCAGTGAGTCGAGGACAGGGAGCTCCTACGAGCAGTACTTC. It specifies CAISESRTGSSYEQYF.

The rearrangement joins TRBV29-1 to TRBJ2-7, with 12 bases matching TRBD2. V gave up 7 bases and J gave up 1 base; unmatched junction bases: 5. The CDR3 runs to 14 residues. The germline V gene encodes CDR1 SQVTM and CDR2 ANQGSEA. The CDR3 DNA sequence: TGCAGCGGCCGGACTAGCGGGGCTTCCTACGAGCAGTACTTC. As protein: CSGRTSGASYEQYF.

The rearrangement joins TRBV6-5 to TRBJ1-1; 7 positions agree with TRBD1. Trimming at V came to 6 bases and at J to 7 bases, leaving 11 bases not matched to a gene. The CDR3 sequence is 14 residues long. Germline CDR1 reads MNHEY; CDR2 reads SVGAGI. This CDR3 reads CASSPTSYRGEAFF. The CDR3 region has the DNA TGTGCCAGCAGCCCGACTTCTTACAGGGGTGAAGCTTTCTTT.

V gene TRBV2 combines with J gene TRBJ1-1, with 8 positions matching TRBD1. V gave up 6 bases and J gave up 4 bases; unmatched junction bases: 7. The CDR3 loop spans 14 amino acids. CDR1 SNHLY and CDR2 FYNNEI come from the germline V gene. The CDR3 sequence is CASSSDRVSTEAFF. Written as DNA, the CDR3 is TGTGCCAGCAGCTCGGACAGGGTGTCCACTGAAGCTTTCTTT.

CDR3 nucleotides: TGTGCTAGTGGTTTGGTTCTGCGAGCGGAGGACACCGGGGAGCTGTTTTTT. As protein: CASGLVLRAEDTGELFF. The chain links TRBV12-5 to TRBJ2-2, with D maybe TRBD2 (5 bases). CDR1 LGHNT and CDR2 FRNRAP come from the germline V gene. The V gene lost 0 bases and the J gene lost 3 bases, with 14 bases spanning the gap. CDR3 length: 17 residues.